The 18 T cell receptor beta chains below come from one sample, sequenced in a study of graft-versus-host responses after intestinal transplantation. These receptors' targets are unknown. Measured with immunoSEQ multiplex PCR; TCRdb has only the in-frame clones, and not every one. The table records 100,000 to 120,000 clones, around 93% of them present only once. The sample here was unstimulated CD8+ T cells sorted from spleen or lymph node cells, taken before intestinal transplant. These receptors all stem from a human donor who received an intestinal transplant.

The V call is TRBV5-4, the J call TRBJ2-7; D may be TRBD2 (6 bases). Germline values: CDR1 SGHNT, CDR2 YYREEE (reference sequence). CDR3 size: 14 residues. The V gene lost 2 bases and the J gene lost 2 bases, with 11 bases spanning the gap. The CDR3 protein is CASSLRDSPYEQYF. For the CDR3, the DNA is TGTGCCAGCAGCTTACGGGACTCCCCCTACGAGCAGTACTTC.

The chain employs TRBV11-3 and TRBJ2-1; maybe TRBD1 (5 bases). The CDR3 spans 12 residues. CDR1 is SGHNT and CDR2 is YENEEA in the germline V gene. V was cut by 5 bases and J by 12 bases, with 14 bases left in between. The CDR3 bases are TGTGCCAGCAGCCCAGGCGGACAAGCGCAGTTCTTC. Encoded protein: CASSPGGQAQFF.

The J gene is TRBJ2-7, the V gene TRBV5-1; D not resolved. Germline CDR1 reads SGHRS; CDR2 reads YFSETQ. This CDR3 has 11 residues. V lost 5 bases and J lost 2, with 5 bases in between. The CDR3: CASSEAYEQYF. CDR3 nucleotide sequence: TGCGCCAGCAGTGAGGCCTACGAGCAGTACTTC.

The J gene is TRBJ2-1, the V gene TRBV5-1; 8 bases fit TRBD1. This CDR3 region has 15 residues. Trimming at V came to 5 bases and at J to 7 bases, leaving 11 bases not matched to a gene. Germline V gives CDR1 SGHRS, CDR2 YFSETQ. The chain's CDR3 is CASRPTGTGFNEQFF. In DNA form, the CDR3 reads TGCGCCAGCAGACCAACCGGGACAGGTTTTAATGAGCAGTTCTTC.

The table lists this clone with a count of one. This chain uses TRBV7-9 with TRBJ2-7, with D unresolved. The germline gives CDR1 SEHNR, CDR2 FQNEAQ (reference sequence). The CDR3 is 14 amino acids. Trimming took off 0 bases at V and 3 bases at J, with 9 bases between the two ends. CDR3 DNA: TGTGCCAGCAGCTTAGCAGGGTCGGGCTACGAGCAGTACTTC. This codes for CASSLAGSGYEQYF.

This clone was seen only once. This chain links TRBV5-6 with TRBJ2-6; TRBD1 agrees at 7 bases. After removal of 2 bases from V and 8 bases from J, the junction contained 4 bases not matched to a gene. This CDR3 has 14 residues. CDR1 and CDR2 from the germline V gene are SGHDT and YYEEEE. The CDR3 here is CASSFRQGPNVLTF. The CDR3 DNA reads TGTGCCAGCAGCTTCAGACAGGGTCCCAACGTCCTGACTTTC.

The chain uses TRBV2 and TRBJ2-7; the D is unclear. The CDR3 has 16 residues. CDR1 is SNHLY, CDR2 FYNNEI, per germline. Trimming pared 0 bases from V and 2 bases from J, leaving 14 bases between. CDR3 amino acids: CASSEALDGPTYEQYF. CDR3 nucleotides: TGTGCCAGCAGTGAAGCGCTTGACGGACCTACCTACGAGCAGTACTTC.

This chain links TRBV5-1 with TRBJ2-7, with D possibly being TRBD1 (5 bases). Germline V gene sequence: CDR1 SGHRS, CDR2 YFSETQ. The CDR3 loop spans 16 amino acids. The germline V and J ends were trimmed by 5 bases and 1 base, with 19 bases remaining between them. CDR3 sequence: CASRVDGRVKSYEQYF. The CDR3 region has the DNA TGCGCCAGCAGGGTTGACGGCAGGGTTAAATCCTACGAGCAGTACTTC.

Comments on this clone: This sample includes further DNA sequences coding for the same CDR3. This chain uses TRBV9 with TRBJ2-2, with unresolved D. Deletions cut 3 bases from V and 4 bases from J, with 4 bases between. The CDR3 consists of 12 residues. From germline, CDR1 is SGDLS and CDR2 YYNGEE. CDR3 region: CASSAGTGELFF. The CDR3 bases are TGTGCCAGCAGCGCCGGCACCGGGGAGCTGTTTTTT.

The rearrangement joins TRBV9 to TRBJ2-7; D might be TRBD2 (6 bases). The germline gives CDR1 SGDLS, CDR2 YYNGEE. The CDR3 sequence is 12 residues long. V lost 2 bases to trimming and J lost 6 bases, with 9 bases between them. CDR3 region: CASSVIGSEQYF. Written as DNA, the CDR3 is TGTGCCAGCAGCGTGATCGGGAGCGAGCAGTACTTC.

The J gene is TRBJ2-2, the V gene TRBV19, with unresolved D. V dropped 1 base and J dropped 0 bases, with 9 bases sitting between them. The CDR3 runs to 16 residues. Germline V gives CDR1 LNHDA, CDR2 SQIVND (reference sequence). The DNA of the CDR3 is TGTGCCAGTAGTATAGTATTACCAGCGAACACCGGGGAGCTGTTTTTT. Protein sequence: CASSIVLPANTGELFF.

V gene TRBV9 combines with J gene TRBJ2-3; TRBD1 is a possible D gene (5 bases). This CDR3 is 15 amino acids long. Per germline, CDR1 SGDLS and CDR2 YYNGEE. Trimming took 1 base from V and 4 from J, leaving 13 bases between them. The CDR3, as DNA: TGTGCCAGCAGCGTAAAAGGGGTTGTGCCAGATACGCAGTATTTT. Its translation is CASSVKGVVPDTQYF.

The chain combines TRBV27 with TRBJ1-1, with D maybe TRBD1 (5 bases). With 3 bases removed from V and 4 bases from J, the gap between germline ends came to 12 bases. The length of the CDR3 is 14 residues. Germline lookup yields CDR1 MNHEY and CDR2 SMNVEV (reference sequence). For the CDR3, the DNA is TGTGCCAGCAGTTTGGGAGGGGTCGGCACTGAAGCTTTCTTT. Its protein is CASSLGGVGTEAFF.

The chain joins TRBV10-3 to TRBJ2-2, with 13 bases aligning to TRBD2. CDR3 length: 18 amino acids. Germline assignment: CDR1 ENHRY and CDR2 SYGVKD. V gave up 5 bases and J gave up 3 bases; unmatched junction bases: 9. CDR3 sequence reads: CAISLGLAGATYTGELFF. In DNA, the CDR3 is TGTGCCATCAGTCTAGGACTAGCGGGAGCTACTTACACCGGGGAGCTGTTTTTT.

V usage is TRBV5-4 and J usage is TRBJ2-2; D gene uncertain. The germline CDR1 and CDR2 sequences are SGHNT and YYREEE (reference sequence). Trimming took off 0 bases at V and 5 bases at J, with 8 bases between the two ends. This CDR3 has 14 residues. As DNA, the CDR3 is TGTGCCAGCAGCTTGGGGGTGGTAACCGGGGAGCTGTTTTTT. Translating gives CASSLGVVTGELFF.

This chain joins TRBV28 and TRBJ2-5, with D perhaps TRBD1 or TRBD2 (5 bases each). The V end lost 2 bases, the J end lost 4 bases, and 14 bases lay between the germline ends. The CDR3 loop spans 15 amino acids. Germline CDR1 and CDR2: MDHEN and SYDVKM. This chain's CDR3 is CASSLGVQRGETQYF. The CDR3, as DNA: TGTGCCAGCAGTTTAGGGGTGCAGAGGGGAGAGACCCAGTACTTC.

Only one count was recorded for this clone. This chain uses TRBV6-6 with TRBJ1-5; D gene uncertain. Germline CDR1 is MNHNY and CDR2 is SVGAGI (reference sequence). Trimming stripped 6 bases from V and 0 bases from J, with 9 bases between. The CDR3 loop spans 14 amino acids. CDR3 region: CASRPLDSNQPQHF. CDR3 DNA sequence: TGTGCCAGCAGACCCCTAGATAGCAATCAGCCCCAGCATTTT.

The V gene is TRBV19, the J gene TRBJ2-5; 8 nucleotides agree with TRBD2. CDR1 and CDR2 from the germline V gene are LNHDA and SQIVND (reference sequence). The CDR3 is made up of 16 amino acids. V was clipped by 0 bases and J by 4 bases; unmatched bases: 7. CDR3 residues: CASSIDRTGGGETQYF. Here the CDR3 DNA reads TGTGCCAGTAGTATAGACCGTACGGGGGGGGGAGAGACCCAGTACTTC.